The TCR beta chain described here comes from a study of T cell changes during pregnancy in multiple sclerosis (dated by TCRdb to between 2019 and 2020). In the study overall: Changes in the T cell repertoire over the course of pregnancy were examined in this study in women with multiple sclerosis.

At the junction V is shortened by 4 bases and J by 0 bases; bases outside the gene matches: 6. The germline V gene yields KGHSH for CDR1 and LQKENI for CDR2. The CDR3 measures 15 amino acids from cysteine to phenylalanine. The sequence is cut down to CDR3 DNA, 45 bases in frame from base 1. Receptor libraries were prepared by the immunoSEQ multiplex PCR assay. TCRdb holds this immuneACCESS table with in-frame rearrangements only. Some clones are missing; in checked studies, unresolved V genes explain under half, and the rest has no known cause. The sample table contains approximately 50,000 clones; only one count was recorded for about nine tenths of them. The ten largest make up roughly 0.6% of the sample. Points on this clone: The clone's antigen remains unknown. The input lacks base qualities; no much larger clone sits a single base away.

Sequencing was performed on CD4+ T cells from peripheral blood mononuclear cells, taken after pregnancy. The receptor comes from a female donor in good health, enrolled as a control in a pregnancy study. This receptor chain uses TRBV18 and TRBJ2-7, with 7 junctional bases fitting TRBD1. The nucleotide sequence is TGTGCCAGCTCACAAACAGGGGCGAGCTCCTACGAGCAGTACTTC. It is translated as CASSQTGASSYEQYF. Full variable domain (CDR3 extended with the reference TRBV18 and TRBJ2-7 proteins): NAGVMQNPRHLVRRRGQEARLRCSPMKGHSHVYWYRQLPEEGLKFMVYLQKENIIDESGMPKERFSAEFPKEGPSILRIQQVVRGDSAAYFCASSQTGASSYEQYFGPGTRLTVT.